This T cell receptor (beta chain) is drawn from a study of T cells after yellow fever vaccination. 5'RACE template switching added a universal primer site and UMIs to TCR cDNA. Each CDR3 protein gets one entry after TCRdb re-called the 5' RACE reads with MiXCR. The table shows about 320,000 distinct CDR3 sequences, with approximately 4% occurring only once. The CDR3 runs 14 residues. Germline V gives CDR1 GTSNPN, CDR2 SVGIG (reference sequence). V gave up 2 bases and J gave up 3 bases, with 10 bases separating them. This clonotype was picked up many times. Antigen unknown. Study observations and caveats: Clonotypes appearing in both CD4 and CD8 compartments existed, and their share was small. Re-detected after boosting: most primary clones, 95% to 98% of CD4 and 88% of CD8. Researchers report a weaker secondary response that nonetheless peaked faster, day 5 versus 15.

The chain joins TRBV30 to TRBJ1-4; D ambiguous. The material sequenced was PBMCs, taken 15 days after the yellow fever booster vaccination. This receptor was obtained from a man younger than 30 who received the YFV17D yellow fever vaccine. CDR3 DNA: TGTGCCTGGAGTAACGGCCAGCCTAATGAAAAACTGTTTTTT. Its translation is CAWSNGQPNEKLFF.